This T cell receptor beta chain was found in a study of shared clonotypes between healthy human individuals. Study at large: Aged between 18 and 49, the donors were a couple of women and three men. Study-wide results and caveats: Compared with memory subsets, naive subsets generally had larger estimated richness. Clonotypes which were not shared had lower generation probabilities than clonotypes that all four donors shared.

Assay used: immunoSEQ multiplex PCR; TCRdb lists only in-frame clones, some missing. The sample includes 1 million to 1.2 million clones, about 80% seen only once; the top ten take 0.89%. As concerns this clone: The antigen is not known. This specimen includes other DNA sequences encoding the same CDR3.

The CDR3 has 13 amino acids. Germline CDR1 is LGHNT and CDR2 is FRNRAP. Trimming took 2 bases from V and 4 from J; bases not matched to a gene: 0. V usage is TRBV12-5 and J usage is TRBJ2-3, with 7 bases identical to TRBD1. The receptor's source is a man aged 18 to 29 in good health. Some clones in this sample may be carry-over from other donors' samples. Sequencing was performed on memory CD4+ T cells from PBMCs. Regarding subset: CD45RA-negative fraction. The CDR3 DNA reads TGTGCTAGTGGTTTGCAGGGGGCAGATACGCAGTATTTT. Translated, it gives CASGLQGADTQYF.